Listed here are 16 T cell receptor beta chains from one sample, sequenced in a study of blood T cells in healthy people across ages. Sample-barcoded 5' priming and a J-beta primer mix drove a second PCR of about 7 to 12 cycles. TCRdb redid the calling of the 5' RACE reads with MiXCR, one entry per CDR3 protein. The top ten hold 5.5% to 8% of the sample, which has around 1.5 million distinct CDR3 sequences, around 59% seen once. Sequenced sample: blood. All receptors come from a man younger than 35 in good health.

In this sample, this clonotype turned up a few times. The rearrangement joins TRBV6-2 or TRBV6-3 to TRBJ2-7, with a weak D call TRBD1 (5 bases). The CDR3 runs to 13 residues. Trimming removed 6 bases from V and 0 bases from J, with 9 bases in between. Germline assignment: CDR1 MNHEY and CDR2 SVGEGT. The CDR3 spells CASSRQSSYEQYF. The CDR3 nucleotides are TGTGCCAGCAGCCGACAGAGCTCCTACGAGCAGTACTTC.

The chain recombines TRBV15 with TRBJ2-7, with TRBD2 matching 8 bases. CDR3 size: 14 residues. With 5 bases clipped from V and 2 bases from J, the junction kept 5 bases outside the gene matches. Per germline, CDR1 LNHNV and CDR2 YYDKDF (reference sequence). The CDR3 nucleotides read TGTGCCACCAGCGGTAGCGGGACCACCTACGAGCAGTACTTC. As protein: CATSGSGTTYEQYF.

The DNA of the CDR3 is TGCGCCAGCAGCCAAGAAGGGTGTTCCTACAATGAGCAGTTCTTC. This translates into CASSQEGCSYNEQFF. The chain carries TRBV4-3 and TRBJ2-1; D not resolved. Deletions cut 0 bases from V and 1 base from J, with 7 bases between. CDR3 length equals 15 residues. Germline V CDR1 and CDR2: LGHNA, YSLEER.

The V call is TRBV5-1, the J call TRBJ1-6, with TRBD1 matching over 10 bases. CDR1 SGHRS and CDR2 YFSETQ come from the germline V gene. With 5 bases clipped from V and 8 bases from J, the junction kept 4 bases outside the gene matches. The CDR3 runs 14 residues. The CDR3 DNA follows: TGCGCCAGCAGAGCCGGGACAGGGGATTCACCCCTCCACTTT. Residues: CASRAGTGDSPLHF.

This rearrangement joins TRBV6-2 or TRBV6-3 to TRBJ2-4; D is perhaps TRBD2 (5 bases). CDR3 length: 14 residues. V lost 7 bases and J lost 0, with 10 bases in between. Per the germline V gene, CDR1 is MNHEY and CDR2 is SVGEGT. CDR3: CASTAELAKNIQYF. The CDR3 DNA follows: TGTGCCAGCACAGCGGAACTAGCCAAAAACATTCAGTACTTC.

This chain joins TRBV11-2 and TRBJ2-1; a weak D match, TRBD1 (7 bases). V lost 2 bases and J 2 bases, leaving 13 bases between the germline ends. Germline V CDR1 and CDR2: SGHAT, FQNNGV. This CDR3 comprises 16 residues. As DNA, the CDR3 is TGTGCCAGCAGCTTACGCAGGGGGGATCCCTACAATGAGCAGTTCTTC. This translates into CASSLRRGDPYNEQFF.

The rearrangement joins TRBV12-3 or TRBV12-4 to TRBJ1-6; 10 bases map to TRBD1. There are 15 residues in the CDR3. The trim removed 3 bases at V and 10 bases at J, leaving 6 bases unmatched. CDR3 DNA: TGTGCCAGCAGTTTTACCGGGACAGGGGACTCACCCCTCCACTTT. Its translation: CASSFTGTGDSPLHF.

This chain links TRBV3-1 with TRBJ2-7; 13 nucleotides match TRBD2. Germline lookup yields CDR1 LGHDT and CDR2 YNNKEL (reference sequence). With 6 bases clipped from V and 4 bases from J, the junction kept 6 bases outside the gene matches. The CDR3 sequence is 15 residues long. The CDR3 loop is CASRQGLAGRYEQYF. CDR3 coding DNA: TGTGCCAGCAGACAGGGACTAGCGGGAAGGTACGAGCAGTACTTC.

This clonotype was seen only a few times. CDR3 sequence reads: CASSQVGGAVSYGYTF. The CDR3 nucleotides read TGTGCCAGCAGCCAAGTCGGAGGGGCGGTTAGCTATGGCTACACCTTC. The rearrangement uses TRBV4-2 and TRBJ1-2, with a weak D call TRBD1 (5 bases). This CDR3 contains 16 residues. V was trimmed by 1 base and J by 4 bases, leaving 16 bases between them. The germline V gene encodes CDR1 LGHNA and CDR2 YNFKEQ.

The gene calls are TRBV20-1 and TRBJ2-3; TRBD2 is a possible D gene (6 bases). The CDR3 covers 12 residues. Germline values: CDR1 DFQATT, CDR2 SNEGSKA (reference sequence). The ends were cut back, 5 bases at V and 6 bases at J, with 12 bases in the middle. This chain's CDR3 is CSARGGDDTQYF. The CDR3 region has the DNA TGCAGTGCTCGAGGAGGGGACGATACGCAGTATTTT.

V usage is TRBV5-1 and J usage is TRBJ2-3; TRBD2 agrees at 11 bases. This CDR3 region has 17 residues. Losses at the gene ends were 0 bases for V and 2 bases for J; bases not matched to a gene: 5. CDR1 and CDR2 (germline): SGHRS, YFSETQ. The CDR3 bases are TGCGCCAGCAGCTTGGTCGCTAGCGGGAGGTACACAGATACGCAGTATTTT. The encoded protein is CASSLVASGRYTDTQYF.

This rearrangement joins TRBV7-9 to TRBJ2-1, with TRBD2 matching over 8 bases. Germline CDR1 is SEHNR and CDR2 is FQNEAQ (reference sequence). With 3 bases clipped from V and 4 bases from J, the junction kept 5 bases outside the gene matches. This CDR3 spans 15 amino acids. CDR3 sequence: CASSFLAGPYNEQFF. The CDR3 DNA reads TGTGCCAGCAGCTTTTTAGCGGGACCTTACAATGAGCAGTTCTTC. The full variable domain, rest sourced from reference TRBV7-9 and TRBJ2-1, is DTGVSQNPRHKITKRGQNVTFRCDPISEHNRLYWYRQTLGQGPEFLTYFQNEAQLEKSRLLSDRFSAERPKGSFSTLEIQRTEQGDSAMYLCASSFLAGPYNEQFFGPGTRLTVL.

The chain recombines TRBV7-9 with TRBJ2-2; D is perhaps TRBD2 (5 bases). The CDR3 is 13 amino acids. V dropped 5 bases and J dropped 14 bases, with 18 bases sitting between them. The V gene's germline CDR1 is SEHNR and CDR2 FQNEAQ (reference sequence). For the CDR3, the DNA is TGTGCCAGCAGCCCCAAGGGAGACGGCCCTCTGTTTTTT. Translation: CASSPKGDGPLFF.

The J gene is TRBJ2-3, the V gene TRBV27, with 9 positions matching TRBD2. The V segment lost 5 bases and the J segment 0 bases; nucleotides outside the gene matches: 3. CDR1 and CDR2 (germline): MNHEY, SMNVEV (reference sequence). This CDR3 spans 15 amino acids. The CDR3 region is CASSLAGYSTDTQYF. In nucleotides, the CDR3 is TGTGCCAGCAGTCTAGCGGGGTATAGCACAGATACGCAGTATTTT.

The V call is TRBV25-1, the J call TRBJ2-3; D tentatively reads TRBD1 or TRBD2 (5 bases each). The V gene's germline CDR1 is MGHDK and CDR2 SYGVNS. Trimming pared 7 bases from V and 3 bases from J, leaving 11 bases between. This CDR3 has 13 residues. The CDR3 reads CASTQGRTDTQYF. CDR3 bases: TGTGCCAGCACTCAGGGACGGACAGATACGCAGTATTTT.

This clonotype was seen a single time. CDR3 loop: CASSQFRSSNQPQHF. The CDR3 nucleotides read TGCGCCAGCAGCCAATTCAGGAGTAGCAATCAGCCCCAGCATTTT. The chain uses TRBV4-3 and TRBJ1-5; D not resolved. Germline V gives CDR1 LGHNA, CDR2 YSLEER. Trimming stripped 2 bases from V and 0 bases from J, with 8 bases between. The CDR3 loop spans 15 amino acids.